This is a list of T cell receptor beta chains from one sample in a study of T cell repertoires in cytomegalovirus infection. Antigens of these TCRs are unknown. TCRdb analysed the reads with MiXCR anew, one entry per CDR3 protein. This sample carries approximately 390,000 distinct CDR3 sequences, around a third of them seen once, and the ten largest clones take approximately 12%. The sample was cultured PBMCs, taken from culture after CMV antigen stimulation. These receptors all stem from a human donor in good health (CMV status not recorded). Some clones in this sample may be carry-over from other donors' samples. The CDR3 runs from the conserved cysteine through the conserved F or W. A D gene is named only where the DNA matches it firmly. Clone size is shown for a subset of rows, as once, few, many or a class of expanded clone.

cdr3_aa | cdr3_nt | clone_size | j_call | v_call | d_call
CSASGTGYGYTF | TGCAGTGCTAGTGGCACGGGCTATGGCTACACCTTC | . | TRBJ1-2 | TRBV20-1 | .
CASSFLRFYSPLHF | TGTGCCAGCAGTTTTTTGAGGTTTTACTCACCCCTCCACTTT | . | TRBJ1-6 | TRBV28 | .
CATSRVRTDFYNSPLHF | TGTGCCACCAGCAGAGTCAGGACGGATTTTTATAATTCACCCCTCCACTTT | . | TRBJ1-6 | TRBV15 | .
CASRPRQGGTEAFF | TGTGCCAGCAGACCCCGACAGGGAGGCACTGAAGCTTTCTTT | . | TRBJ1-1 | TRBV27 | TRBD1
CASGSWDRRQPQHF | TGTGCTAGTGGTTCCTGGGACAGACGGCAGCCCCAGCATTTT | many | TRBJ1-5 | TRBV12-5 | TRBD1
CASSRTVDNYGYTF | TGTGCCAGCAGTCGGACGGTAGATAACTATGGCTACACCTTC | . | TRBJ1-2 | TRBV27 | .
CASSFREARFSYNEQFF | TGTGCCAGCAGCTTTCGGGAAGCCAGGTTTTCCTACAATGAGCAGTTCTTC | . | TRBJ2-1 | TRBV7-2 | .
CASSLFGQGNWPQHF | TGTGCCAGCAGTTTATTCGGACAGGGGAATTGGCCCCAGCATTTT | . | TRBJ1-5 | TRBV27 | TRBD1
CSATRDSYNEQFF | TGCAGCGCTACTCGGGACTCCTACAATGAGCAGTTCTTC | . | TRBJ2-1 | TRBV29-1 | .
CASSLKPPNRRDSYNQPQHF | TGTGCCAGCAGCTTGAAACCACCCAATCGACGAGACAGTTATAATCAGCCCCAGCATTTT | . | TRBJ1-5 | TRBV7-8 | .
CASSQVRLPGELFF | TGTGCCAGCAGCCAAGTCCGGCTACCCGGGGAGCTGTTTTTT | . | TRBJ2-2 | TRBV14 | .
CSAPGTSGNYEQYF | TGCAGTGCGCCCGGGACTAGCGGCAACTACGAGCAGTACTTC | . | TRBJ2-7 | TRBV20-1 | TRBD2
CASGPGLAENQETQYF | TGTGCTAGTGGTCCAGGACTAGCGGAGAACCAAGAGACCCAGTACTTC | . | TRBJ2-5 | TRBV12-5 | TRBD2
CASSPGQLTNEKLFF | TGTGCCAGCAGCCCAGGACAGTTGACTAATGAAAAACTGTTTTTT | few | TRBJ1-4 | TRBV11-2 | .
CASRRTGGIDNEQFF | TGTGCCAGCAGACGGACAGGGGGCATCGACAATGAGCAGTTCTTC | once | TRBJ2-1 | TRBV6-8 | TRBD1
CASSPPGPNTEAFF | TGTGCCAGCTCACCCCCCGGCCCGAACACTGAAGCTTTCTTT | . | TRBJ1-1 | TRBV18 | .
CASSIRTANTEAFF | TGTGCCAGCAGTATCAGGACAGCGAACACTGAAGCTTTCTTT | few | TRBJ1-1 | TRBV12-3/TRBV12-4 | .
CASSTKRTSGRGNEQFF | TGTGCCAGTAGTACTAAACGGACTAGCGGGAGAGGCAATGAGCAGTTCTTC | many | TRBJ2-1 | TRBV19 | TRBD2
CSVARAGGYNEQFF | TGCAGCGTGGCCCGAGCGGGAGGCTACAATGAGCAGTTCTTC | many | TRBJ2-1 | TRBV29-1 | TRBD2
CASSSLGGFADTQYF | TGTGCCAGCAGCTCCCTGGGTGGTTTCGCAGATACGCAGTATTTT | few | TRBJ2-3 | TRBV7-6 | .
CATSGTQKGSNQPQHF | TGTGCCACCTCCGGGACACAAAAGGGTAGCAATCAGCCCCAGCATTTT | few | TRBJ1-5 | TRBV24-1 | .
CASSDQGPTGAQETQYF | TGTGCCAGCAGTGACCAGGGACCCACGGGGGCACAAGAGACCCAGTACTTC | once | TRBJ2-5 | TRBV2 | .
CASSILRGAYNEQFF | TGTGCCAGCAGCATACTTAGGGGGGCCTACAATGAGCAGTTCTTC | . | TRBJ2-1 | TRBV11-2 | .
CASSVLSLAGTYNEQFF | TGTGCCAGCAGCGTCCTTTCACTAGCGGGAACGTACAATGAGCAGTTCTTC | many | TRBJ2-1 | TRBV7-2 | TRBD2
CASSPSPWTTNTEAFF | TGTGCCAGCTCACCCAGCCCTTGGACGACGAACACTGAAGCTTTCTTT | few | TRBJ1-1 | TRBV18 | .
CASSKPRITSF | TGTGCCAGCAGTAAACCCCGGATTACGTCCTTT | . | TRBJ1-1 | TRBV6-2/TRBV6-3 | .
CAISESGTLPRAFF | TGTGCCATCAGTGAGTCTGGTACTCTCCCCCGGGCTTTCTTT | . | TRBJ1-1 | TRBV10-3 | .
CASSPGPDSSYNEQFF | TGTGCCAGCAGCCCAGGTCCGGACAGCTCCTACAATGAGCAGTTCTTC | . | TRBJ2-1 | TRBV7-9 | .
CASGFGQGTDTQYF | TGTGCTAGTGGTTTTGGACAGGGGACAGATACGCAGTATTTT | . | TRBJ2-3 | TRBV12-5 | TRBD1
CSARDLREAWGDTQYF | TGCAGTGCTAGAGATTTGCGGGAGGCATGGGGAGATACGCAGTATTTT | . | TRBJ2-3 | TRBV20-1 | TRBD2
CASSTPPGGIGETQYF | TGTGCCAGCAGCACCCCGCCGGGAGGGATCGGCGAGACCCAGTACTTC | many | TRBJ2-5 | TRBV7-6 | TRBD2
CASSPWNQPQHF | TGTGCCAGCAGTCCGTGGAATCAGCCCCAGCATTTT | . | TRBJ1-5 | TRBV12-3/TRBV12-4 | .
CASSRGQGLFNEQFF | TGTGCCAGCAGCCGGGGGCAGGGGCTTTTCAATGAGCAGTTCTTC | few | TRBJ2-1 | TRBV11-2 | .
CATTPGLPNEQFF | TGTGCCACCACTCCGGGACTACCGAATGAGCAGTTCTTC | . | TRBJ2-1 | TRBV15 | TRBD2